The 6 T cell receptor beta chains reported below all come from one sample, sequenced in a study of technical replicates of blood from a few donors. The data were produced by immunoSEQ multiplex PCR, yet TCRdb's version contains in-frame clones alone and is incomplete. The sample carries more than 65,000 clones, about 95% recorded once. The sample comprised T cells isolated from PBMCs. Receptors originate from a human donor in good health.

This clone was observed a single time. The chain recombines TRBV30 with TRBJ1-2; TRBD1 matches at 9 bases. Trimming took 1 base from V and 3 from J; bases not matched to a gene: 0. The CDR3 length is 13 residues. The V gene's germline CDR1 is GTSNPN and CDR2 SVGIG (reference sequence). CDR3 in amino acids: CAWSGDRDYGYTF. CDR3 bases: TGTGCCTGGAGTGGGGACAGGGACTATGGCTACACCTTC.

This clone was counted a few times. The chain carries TRBV2 and TRBJ1-1; D perhaps matches TRBD1 (5 bases). V lost 10 bases to trimming and J lost 5 bases, with 14 bases between them. The CDR3 consists of 12 residues. Germline CDR1 and CDR2: SNHLY and FYNNEI. The CDR3 loop reads CATSDGGTEAFF. The CDR3 DNA reads as TGTGCCACCTCTGATGGGGGGACTGAAGCTTTCTTT.

This chain connects TRBV10-3 to TRBJ2-1; tentative D call: TRBD2 (6 bases). This CDR3 is built from 14 residues. The V gene lost 4 bases and the J gene lost 3 bases, with 10 bases spanning the gap. Germline loops: CDR1 ENHRY, CDR2 SYGVKD. This CDR3 reads CAISASSDYNEQFF. In DNA, the CDR3 is TGTGCCATCAGTGCCTCTAGCGACTACAATGAGCAGTTCTTC.

The J gene is TRBJ2-5, the V gene TRBV14, with D perhaps matching TRBD1 (5 bases). The CDR3 extends over 15 amino acids. Germline CDR1 reads SGHDN; CDR2 reads FVKESK. V was pared by 1 base and J by 1 base, with 10 bases between. CDR3 sequence: CASSQVGHLQETQYF. The CDR3 DNA is TGTGCCAGCAGCCAAGTCGGACACCTCCAAGAGACCCAGTACTTC.

The chain carries TRBV10-2 and TRBJ2-5, with D possibly being TRBD1 (5 bases). The germline gives CDR1 WSHSY, CDR2 SAAADI. V was clipped by 7 bases and J by 4 bases, with 13 bases between them. This CDR3 has 13 amino acids. CDR3 amino acids: CASTPAGLETQYF. The CDR3 DNA reads TGCGCCAGCACCCCGGCAGGGTTAGAGACCCAGTACTTC.

The rearrangement links TRBV29-1 to TRBJ1-1; D remains ambiguous. V was clipped by 7 bases and J by 6 bases, with 12 bases between them. This CDR3 spans 11 amino acids. Germline V gives CDR1 SQVTM, CDR2 ANQGSEA. The DNA for the CDR3 is TGCAGCGGTCGTGCGGGTTCTGAAGCTTTCTTT. It encodes CSGRAGSEAFF.